This entry describes one T cell receptor beta chain. The target antigen is unknown. Primers used in a second PCR of about 7 to 12 cycles were a sample-barcoded 5' primer and a J-beta primer mix. Template switching added a 12-random-nucleotide identifier to every cDNA molecule. TCRdb analysed the 5' RACE reads with MiXCR anew, one entry per CDR3 protein. The sample includes 1.5 million to 2 million distinct CDR3 sequences, around half of them seen just once. The CDR3 is made up of 13 amino acids. The germline V gene has CDR1 MNHEY and CDR2 SMNVEV (reference sequence). Unmatched junction bases numbered 3, after V lost 6 bases and J lost 5 bases. This entry comes from a study of blood T cells in healthy people across ages. Overall study findings and caveats: Among T cells, TCR beta diversity per million cells dropped roughly linearly as age rose. Across samples, TCR beta diversity tracked strongly with naive T cell percentage. A greater number of naive CD4+ cells and higher diversity distinguished long-lived donors from aged donors.

The sequencing sample was made of blood. The chain recombines TRBV27 with TRBJ2-5; 10 bases line up with TRBD2. The sequence was obtained from a woman in her thirties or forties in good health. The CDR3 spells CASSKTSGETQYF. CDR3 coding DNA: TGTGCCAGCAGCAAGACTAGCGGGGAGACCCAGTACTTC.